The present TCR beta chain was sequenced within a study of CD8 T cells in ankylosing spondylitis. TCRdb re-derived calls from the 5' RACE reads in MiXCR, one entry per CDR3 protein. The data contain around 130,000 distinct CDR3 sequences, 7% of them singletons. This clonotype has at least ten counts. Compared with germline, one end of the junction differs, possibly owing to a read error. The CDR3 is 11 amino acids. Germline V CDR1 and CDR2: DFQATT, SNEGSKA (reference sequence). The source of this sequence is a male donor with ankylosing spondylitis or in good health (not recorded which). The J gene is TRBJ2-1, the V gene TRBV20-1, with D uncertain. Material for sequencing was blood, either unsorted or a sorted T cell fraction (not recorded which). CDR3 nucleotide sequence: TGCAGTGCTAGAGTAGGCCCACCAGAGCTCTTC. This sequence encodes CSARVGPPELF.